The clone carrying this TCR beta chain was observed a handful of times. The data were obtained in a study of shared T cell receptors in the human thymus. Generated by immunoSEQ multiplex PCR, the TCRdb table keeps only in-frame clones and is missing some. The sample has approximately 580,000 clones, around 78% seen once. These sequences were also reported in another study, on human thymus T cells. That paper states: Having surgery to correct congenital heart defects, healthy Finnish infants acted as the donors. Thymus tissue for the work was resected from patients undergoing corrective heart surgery. The authors found apparently biased V and J gene usage in thymic and blood repertoires. Related research examined unrelated individuals and reported that their thymic repertoires overlapped highly.

The clonotype comes from a boy under three years old with a congenital heart defect. Sequenced sample: thymocytes.

The CDR3 DNA reads TGTGCCAGTAGTACCCAACTAGCTCTCCGAAATAGGTACGAGCAGTACTTC. This gives the protein CASSTQLALRNRYEQYF. The chain joins TRBV19 to TRBJ2-7, with a tentative D call TRBD2 (6 bases). Trimming left V 4 bases short and J 4 bases short, with 23 bases between. The CDR3 length is 17 residues. Germline V CDR1 and CDR2: LNHDA, SQIVND (reference sequence).